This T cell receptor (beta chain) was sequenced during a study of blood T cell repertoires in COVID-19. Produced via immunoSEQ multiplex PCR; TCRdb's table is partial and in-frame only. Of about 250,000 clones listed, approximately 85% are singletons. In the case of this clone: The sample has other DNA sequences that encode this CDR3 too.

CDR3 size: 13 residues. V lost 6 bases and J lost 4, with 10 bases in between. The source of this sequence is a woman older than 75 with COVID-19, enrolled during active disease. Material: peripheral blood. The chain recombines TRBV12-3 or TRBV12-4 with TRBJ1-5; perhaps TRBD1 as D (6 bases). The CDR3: CASSRTGNQPQHF. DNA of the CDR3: TGTGCCAGCAGCCGAACAGGGAATCAGCCCCAGCATTTT.